This entry concerns a single T cell receptor (beta chain). The antigen it recognizes is unknown. The record has no base qualities; no much larger clone is one base away. This sample is part of a study of T cell changes during pregnancy in multiple sclerosis (dated by TCRdb to about 2019). With regard to the full study: Changes in the T cell repertoire over the course of pregnancy were examined in this study in women with multiple sclerosis.

The library relied on the immunoSEQ multiplex PCR assay. TCRdb took this table from immuneACCESS and kept in-frame rearrangements with V and J called. Such tables lack part of the clones; where checked against another copy, unresolved V genes explain under half of the gap, and the rest is unexplained. The sample table holds over 25,000 clones, of which around 93% were seen once. Around 0.45% of the sample belongs to the ten largest clones. V gives up 1 base and J gives up 1 base, and the segment between their germline ends measures 7 bases. The cysteine opens and the phenylalanine closes a CDR3 of 14 amino acids. Only the CDR3 region is kept as DNA, spanning 42 bases read in frame from base 1. Looking up the germline V gene yields CDR1 SGHVS and CDR2 FNYEAQ.

This specimen was CD4+ T cells from peripheral blood mononuclear cells, taken in the second trimester of pregnancy. This clonotype was sampled from a female donor with multiple sclerosis, enrolled in a pregnancy study. This chain joins TRBV7-6 to TRBJ1-1, with the D gene not confidently named. The CDR3 is CASSLETANTEAFF. The nucleotide sequence is TGTGCCAGCAGCTTAGAAACAGCGAACACTGAAGCTTTCTTT.